This T cell receptor (beta chain) is drawn from a study of tumor T cells in aggressive B-cell lymphoma. Sequenced by immunoSEQ multiplex PCR; TCRdb stores in-frame clones only, minus some. The table records about 11,000 clones, about nine tenths of them present only once. This CDR3 spans 14 amino acids. CDR1 is SGHRS, CDR2 YFSETQ, per germline. V lost 4 bases and J lost 2, with 10 bases in between. This TCR came from an adult with diffuse large B cell lymphoma. The genes are TRBV5-1 and TRBJ1-3, with D possibly matching TRBD1 (6 bases). What was sequenced was tumor tissue. The CDR3 protein is CASSRTAAGNTIYF. CDR3 bases: TGCGCCAGCAGCAGGACAGCGGCTGGAAACACCATATATTTT.